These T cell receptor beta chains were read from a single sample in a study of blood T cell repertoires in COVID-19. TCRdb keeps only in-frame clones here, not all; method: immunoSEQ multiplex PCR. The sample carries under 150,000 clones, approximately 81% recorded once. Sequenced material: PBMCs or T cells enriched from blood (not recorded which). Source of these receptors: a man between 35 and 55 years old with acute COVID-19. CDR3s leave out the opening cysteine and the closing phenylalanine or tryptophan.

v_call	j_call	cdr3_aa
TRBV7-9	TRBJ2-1	ASSLERGGLNEQF
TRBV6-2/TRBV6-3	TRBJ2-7	ASSTGGSGYSSYEQY
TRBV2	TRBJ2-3	ASTISAGGTDTQY
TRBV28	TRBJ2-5	ASSLWNSGGTWETQY
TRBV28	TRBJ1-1	ASSLTVDMNTEAF
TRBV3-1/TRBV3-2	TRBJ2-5	ASSQDRLGGASY
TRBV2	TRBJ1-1	ASSGRGMRTEAF
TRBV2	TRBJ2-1	ASLSGSSYNEQF
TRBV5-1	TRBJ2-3	ASSPVAIADTDTQY
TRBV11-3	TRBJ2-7	ASSSGGQGFTREQY
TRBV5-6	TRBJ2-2	ASSPWRRGSPPGELF
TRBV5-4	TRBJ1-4	ASSPDRAGGEKLF
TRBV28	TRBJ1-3	AMIWSTIY
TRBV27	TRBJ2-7	AAGRAEQY
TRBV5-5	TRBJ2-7	ASSLPGTRGREQY
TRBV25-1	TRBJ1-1	ASSLTGGTEAF
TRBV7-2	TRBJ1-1	ASSSGQRTEAF
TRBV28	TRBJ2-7	ASSFGPGLGSYEQY
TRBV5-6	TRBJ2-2	ASSASTGANTGELF
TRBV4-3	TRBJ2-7	ASSHSRGTYEQY
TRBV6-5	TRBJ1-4	ASSGQGAPNEKLF
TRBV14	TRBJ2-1	ASSQGLAEFFYNEQF
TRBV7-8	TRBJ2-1	ASSLALGQGAPNEQF
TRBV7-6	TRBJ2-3	ASGRLAGFSPDTQY
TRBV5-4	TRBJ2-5	ASSLVGGVLETQY
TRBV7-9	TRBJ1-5	ASSLGPDQPQH
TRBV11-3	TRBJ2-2	ASSPGTGGTGELF
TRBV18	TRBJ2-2	ASSPRAGRNTGELF
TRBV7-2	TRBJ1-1	ASSYDRANTEAF
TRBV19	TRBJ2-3	ASKSAGGADTQY
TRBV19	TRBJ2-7	ASSIAPWTGEGASYEQY
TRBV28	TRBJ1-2	ASSSSGGYT
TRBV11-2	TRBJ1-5	ASSLGRTGRRQPQH
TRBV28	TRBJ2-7	ASSRGQGTIEQY
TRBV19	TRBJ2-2	ASMGQANTGELF
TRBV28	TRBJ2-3	ASSFSRGGTDTQY
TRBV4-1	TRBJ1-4	ASSQPTDTNEKLF
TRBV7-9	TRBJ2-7	ASSLQGTGEQY
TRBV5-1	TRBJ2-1	ASSLGRLRVHEQF
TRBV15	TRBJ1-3	ATSRETGAIGNTIY
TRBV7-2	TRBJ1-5	ASSRLVQGNQPQH
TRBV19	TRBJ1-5	ASSQTGIQPQH
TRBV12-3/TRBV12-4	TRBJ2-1	ASSLWRTGLV
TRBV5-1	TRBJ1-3	ASSLGTVENTIY
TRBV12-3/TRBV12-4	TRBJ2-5	ASTAGREETQY
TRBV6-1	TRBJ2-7	ASSEGTGFSHEQY
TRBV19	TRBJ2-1	ASSPRTSGGFHDTYNEQF
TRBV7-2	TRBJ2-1	ASSLTLGGDEQF
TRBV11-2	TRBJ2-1	ASSPGSYNEQF